The 19 T cell receptor beta chains presented below share a single source sample, sequenced in a study of blood T cell repertoires in COVID-19 (TCRdb year 2020). The library came from the immunoSEQ multiplex PCR assay. Imported from immuneACCESS, the table was reduced by TCRdb to in-frame sequences with V and J called. These copies leave out some clones; in studies compared against another copy, an unresolved V gene accounts for under half, and the cause of the remainder is not known. The sample records fewer than 200,000 clones, approximately 85% of which are singletons. The ten largest account for around 7.7% of the sample. The sequencing input was peripheral blood. These receptors originate from a middle-aged man who had recovered from COVID-19.

Regarding this clone: Possible read error: a much larger clone is one base away. The sample contains more than one DNA sequence encoding this CDR3. The gene calls are TRBV29-1 and TRBJ2-7, with 7 bases fitting TRBD1. Germline values: CDR1 SQVTM, CDR2 ANQGSEA. J lost 2 bases, V lost 4 bases, and 2 bases had no gene match. CDR3 length: 12 amino acids. This CDR3 is CSVVRGPYEQYF. The CDR3 coding sequence is TGCAGCGTTGTTAGGGGGCCCTACGAGCAGTACTTC.

The V call is TRBV3-1 (or the pseudogene TRBV3-2), the J call TRBJ1-4, with D possibly matching TRBD1 (6 bases). Germline CDR1 and CDR2: LGHDT and YNNKEL (reference sequence). V lost 6 bases, J lost 0 bases, and 11 bases lay in between. This CDR3 comprises 15 residues. The CDR3 reads CASSKQGATNEKLFF. The CDR3 coding sequence is TGTGCCAGCAGTAAACAGGGAGCAACTAATGAAAAACTGTTTTTT.

The chain carries TRBV7-9 and TRBJ2-1; D might be TRBD2 (7 bases). Germline V gene data show CDR1 as SEHNR and CDR2 as FQNEAQ (reference sequence). V lost 5 bases to trimming and J lost 12 bases, with 29 bases between them. This CDR3 is 17 amino acids long. DNA for the CDR3: TGTGCCAGCAGCGCCCCGCTGGGGGCGGGAGATCATTCTTGGCAGTTCTTC. Protein sequence: CASSAPLGAGDHSWQFF.

J is TRBJ2-5 and V is TRBV5-4; TRBD1 aligns across 12 bases. The CDR3 covers 16 residues. Trimming took 4 bases from V and 5 from J; bases not matched to a gene: 9. Germline V gene data show CDR1 as SGHNT and CDR2 as YYREEE (reference sequence). The CDR3 region has the DNA TGTGCCAGCAGCCAAGGGACAGGGGGCGCCTGGGAGACCCAGTACTTC. Translated: CASSQGTGGAWETQYF. The full variable domain, rest sourced from reference TRBV5-4 and TRBJ2-5, is ETGVTQSPTHLIKTRGQQVTLRCSSQSGHNTVSWYQQALGQGPQFIFQYYREEENGRGNFPPRFSGLQFPNYSSELNVNALELDDSALYLCASSQGTGGAWETQYFGPGTRLLVL.

J is TRBJ2-1 and V is TRBV30; 7 positions match TRBD1. In germline, CDR1 is GTSNPN, CDR2 SVGIG (reference sequence). V lost 7 bases to trimming and J lost 0 bases; unmatched junction nucleotides: 9. CDR3 length equals 15 residues. The CDR3 nucleotides read TGTGCCTTCCTCAAAGGGGGCAGCTCCTACAATGAGCAGTTCTTC. Protein sequence: CAFLKGGSSYNEQFF.

V is TRBV3-1 (or the pseudogene TRBV3-2) and J is TRBJ1-5; D unresolved. In germline, CDR1 is LGHDT, CDR2 YNNKEL (reference sequence). The CDR3 contains 14 residues. Trimming left V 1 base short and J 9 bases short, with 13 bases between. The CDR3 spells CASSQGGDLPPQHF. The DNA of the CDR3 is TGTGCCAGCAGCCAAGGCGGGGATCTGCCGCCCCAGCATTTT.

The chain employs TRBV6-5 and TRBJ2-1, with 9 bases lining up with TRBD1. V lost 8 bases to trimming and J lost 6 bases; unmatched junction nucleotides: 11. Germline assignment: CDR1 MNHEY and CDR2 SVGAGI. The CDR3 extends over 15 amino acids. The CDR3 loop reads CASVPRDREANEQFF. In DNA, the CDR3 is TGTGCCAGCGTTCCTAGGGACAGGGAGGCCAATGAGCAGTTCTTC.

The rearrangement links TRBV4-1 to TRBJ2-5, with TRBD2 matching over 10 bases. Germline loops: CDR1 MGHRA, CDR2 YSYEKL. CDR3 size: 17 residues. Germline trimming cut 1 base from V and 4 bases from J; bases unmatched to any gene: 9. This chain's CDR3 is CASSQAGAGGPGETQYF. In DNA form, the CDR3 reads TGCGCCAGCAGCCAAGCAGGAGCGGGGGGGCCGGGAGAGACCCAGTACTTC.

The chain links TRBV6-2 or TRBV6-3 to TRBJ2-5; TRBD2 is a possible D gene (6 bases). CDR1 MNHEY and CDR2 SVGEGT come from the germline V gene. Trimming removed 6 bases at V and 5 bases at J, with 16 bases between. This CDR3 spans 14 amino acids. The CDR3 sequence is CASSRDSRPETQYF. As DNA, the CDR3 is TGTGCCAGCAGCCGGGACTCCCGGCCGGAGACCCAGTACTTC.

The chain couples TRBV4-3 to TRBJ2-7, with D uncertain. Germline V gene data show CDR1 as LGHNA and CDR2 as YSLEER. The CDR3 contains 15 residues. Between the trimmed V and J ends, which lost 0 bases and 2 bases, there was a span of 11 bases. The CDR3 loop is CASSQEPGIAYEQYF. The CDR3 DNA reads TGCGCCAGCAGCCAAGAACCGGGTATCGCCTACGAGCAGTACTTC.

V gene TRBV7-9 combines with J gene TRBJ1-2; 8 positions agree with TRBD1. J gave up 4 bases and V 2 bases, and 15 bases lay outside the gene matches. The CDR3 is 18 residues long. CDR1 SEHNR and CDR2 FQNEAQ come from the germline V gene (reference sequence). DNA of the CDR3: TGTGCCAGCAGCTTACCAAGGACAGGGACTTTAGTTTTCTATGGCTACACCTTC. This encodes CASSLPRTGTLVFYGYTF. The full variable domain, its missing parts supplied by reference TRBV7-9 and TRBJ1-2, is DTGVSQNPRHKITKRGQNVTFRCDPISEHNRLYWYRQTLGQGPEFLTYFQNEAQLEKSRLLSDRFSAERPKGSFSTLEIQRTEQGDSAMYLCASSLPRTGTLVFYGYTFGSGTRLTVV.

This clone appeared once. The rearrangement links TRBV30 to TRBJ1-1, with a tentative D call TRBD1 (5 bases). The CDR3 has 11 residues. V gave up 8 bases and J gave up 8 bases, with 15 bases separating them. CDR1 is GTSNPN, CDR2 SVGIG, per germline (reference sequence). DNA for the CDR3: TGTGCCCGGACCAATGGACAAGAAGCTTTCTTT. Encoded protein: CARTNGQEAFF.

V gene TRBV27 combines with J gene TRBJ1-1; D not certain. The CDR3 is 12 residues long. Deletions cut 6 bases from V and 1 base from J, with 6 bases between. Germline V gives CDR1 MNHEY, CDR2 SMNVEV (reference sequence). The CDR3 DNA reads TGTGCCAGCAGCGAGGGGAACACTGAAGCTTTCTTT. Amino acids: CASSEGNTEAFF.

This clone was picked up many times. This chain links TRBV7-2 with TRBJ1-2, with D perhaps matching TRBD1 (5 bases). The CDR3 is made up of 13 amino acids. Germline CDR1 reads SGHTA; CDR2 reads FQGNSA. Trimming shortened V by 4 bases and J by 8 bases, and 14 bases separated the two germline ends. This CDR3 reads CASSSTEGLGYTF. In DNA, the CDR3 is TGTGCCAGCAGCTCCACGGAGGGGTTGGGCTACACCTTC.

The chain links TRBV2 to TRBJ1-5, with no clear D. CDR1 SNHLY and CDR2 FYNNEI come from the germline V gene. The CDR3 runs to 13 residues. V was clipped by 5 bases and J by 7 bases, with 12 bases between them. DNA for the CDR3: TGTGCCAGCAGTCGAGGAGGGAAACAGCCCCAGCATTTT. Its protein product is CASSRGGKQPQHF.

This chain joins TRBV6-6 and TRBJ2-7, with D perhaps TRBD1 (6 bases). Germline CDR1 and CDR2: MNHNY and SVGAGI (reference sequence). CDR3 size: 13 residues. Trimming left V 5 bases short and J 2 bases short, with 10 bases between. The CDR3 bases are TGTGCCAGCAGTAGGGGGATAGCCTACGAGCAGTACTTC. Amino acids: CASSRGIAYEQYF.

The genes are TRBV9 and TRBJ1-5, with a possible D match to TRBD1 (5 bases). V dropped 3 bases and J dropped 3 bases, with 10 bases sitting between them. The CDR3 runs 14 residues. Germline CDR1 is SGDLS and CDR2 is YYNGEE. The chain's CDR3 is CASSGDSSNQPQHF. In DNA, the CDR3 is TGTGCCAGCAGCGGAGACAGCTCCAATCAGCCCCAGCATTTT. Full variable domain (outside the CDR3, taken from reference TRBV9 and TRBJ1-5): DSGVTQTPKHLITATGQRVTLRCSPRSGDLSVYWYQQSLDQGLQFLIQYYNGEERAKGNILERFSAQQFPDLHSELNLSSLELGDSALYFCASSGDSSNQPQHFGDGTRLSIL.

The chain has TRBV5-6 and TRBJ1-3; TRBD1 is a possible D gene (6 bases). The CDR3 has 16 amino acids. CDR1 is SGHDT, CDR2 YYEEEE, per germline. V was pared by 2 bases and J by 4 bases, with 16 bases between. The CDR3 loop reads CASSFGLLGGGNTIYF. Here the CDR3 DNA reads TGTGCCAGCAGCTTCGGACTTCTAGGGGGAGGAAACACCATATATTTT.

In this sample, this clone turned up many times. The CDR3: CASSQKPGSGANVLTF. The CDR3 DNA sequence: TGTGCCAGCTCGCAAAAGCCAGGGTCTGGGGCCAACGTCCTGACTTTC. The rearrangement links TRBV18 to TRBJ2-6; weak D call: TRBD1 (5 bases). Trimming stripped 6 bases from V and 1 base from J, with 13 bases between. This CDR3 has 16 amino acids. Germline V gene data show CDR1 as KGHSH and CDR2 as LQKENI.